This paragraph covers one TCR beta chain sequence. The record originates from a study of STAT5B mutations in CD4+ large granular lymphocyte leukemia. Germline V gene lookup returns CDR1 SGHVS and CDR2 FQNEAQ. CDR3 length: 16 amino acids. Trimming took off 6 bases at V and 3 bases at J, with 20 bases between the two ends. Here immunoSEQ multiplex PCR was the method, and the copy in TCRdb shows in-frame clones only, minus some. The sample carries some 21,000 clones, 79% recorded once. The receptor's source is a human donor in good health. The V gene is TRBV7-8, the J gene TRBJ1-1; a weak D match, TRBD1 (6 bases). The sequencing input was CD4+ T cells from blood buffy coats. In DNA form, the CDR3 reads TGTGCCAGCAGGCAGGGGACCCGGTCTGGGGACACTGAAGCTTTCTTT. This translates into CASRQGTRSGDTEAFF.